A single sample gave rise to the 21 T cell receptor beta chains below, sequenced in a study of persistence of HIV-infected CD4 T cells. The stimulus was an HIV-1 Gag 15-mer peptide pool, 0.8 to 1 ug/peptide/mL. Sorting of responding CD4+ T cells relied on upregulated CD40 ligand together with CD69. Their antigens remain unidentified. Sequencing used immunoSEQ version 4 in survey mode. The table came from immunoSEQ multiplex PCR; TCRdb's copy has only in-frame clones and leaves some out. Of around 24,000 clones in the sample, over 65% were seen once. Sample: CD4+ T cells sorted from PBMCs after approximately 20-hour stimulation, taken from a patient who received antiretroviral therapy. These TCRs come from an adult man with HIV who was CMV-seropositive.

The CDR3 DNA reads as TGTGCCAGCAGCCAAGAAGACCCCCGGGACCCCGGACAGGTCTTCACCGGGGAGCTGTTTTTT. This translates into CASSQEDPRDPGQVFTGELFF. This chain joins TRBV4-2 and TRBJ2-2, with 7 bases identical to TRBD1. Germline V gene data show CDR1 as LGHNA and CDR2 as YNFKEQ. The CDR3 loop spans 21 amino acids. The V gene end was trimmed by 0 bases and the J gene end by 4 bases; junction bases not matched to a gene: 20.

In its sample, this clone was seen a few times. This chain's CDR3 is CASVVDYNSPLHF. In DNA form, the CDR3 reads TGTGCCAGCGTCGTCGATTATAATTCACCCCTCCACTTT. V and J are TRBV2 and TRBJ1-6; D unresolved. CDR1 is SNHLY and CDR2 is FYNNEI in the germline V gene. This CDR3 has 13 amino acids. V shed 8 bases and J shed 4 bases, with 9 bases lying between them.

The V gene is TRBV7-3, the J gene TRBJ2-2; 7 bases fit TRBD1. The CDR3 consists of 14 residues. Germline V lookup: CDR1 SGHTA, CDR2 FQGTGA. With 1 base clipped from V and 7 bases from J, the junction kept 3 bases outside the gene matches. This CDR3 is CASSLKGAIGELFF. Written as DNA, the CDR3 is TGTGCCAGCAGCTTAAAGGGGGCTATCGGGGAGCTGTTTTTT.

This chain joins TRBV6-5 and TRBJ2-7; TRBD1 is a possible D gene (6 bases). This CDR3 is built from 15 residues. Germline lookup yields CDR1 MNHEY and CDR2 SVGAGI. V lost 7 bases and J 1 base, leaving 17 bases between the germline ends. CDR3 in DNA: TGTGCCAGCACAGTTAGGCTGGGGGCGTCCTACGAGCAGTACTTC. Translation: CASTVRLGASYEQYF.

This clone showed up just a few times. The CDR3 spells CASSEGFINQPQHF. The CDR3 DNA sequence: TGCGCCAGCAGTGAAGGGTTCATCAATCAGCCCCAGCATTTT. The chain uses TRBV10-2 and TRBJ1-5; D ambiguous. Germline CDR1 WSHSY, CDR2 SAAADI. This CDR3 region has 14 residues. Trimming cost V 3 bases and J 3 bases, with 9 bases left between them.

The chain recombines TRBV25-1 with TRBJ2-2; 7 nucleotides match TRBD1. CDR3 length equals 13 residues. Unmatched junction bases numbered 2, after V lost 6 bases and J lost 4 bases. Germline V gene data show CDR1 as MGHDK and CDR2 as SYGVNS. CDR3 DNA sequence: TGTGCCAGCAGGAGACAGGGCACCGGGGAGCTGTTTTTT. This codes for CASRRQGTGELFF. Complete variable domain (other parts from reference TRBV25-1 and TRBJ2-2): EADIYQTPRYLVIGTGKKITLECSQTMGHDKMYWYQQDPGMELHLIHYSYGVNSTEKGDLSSESTVSRIRTEHFPLTLESARPSHTSQYLCASRRQGTGELFFGEGSRLTVL.

This rearrangement joins TRBV6-5 to TRBJ1-2; 9 bases match TRBD1. V shed 10 bases and J 8 bases; nucleotides not matched to a gene: 11. Looked up from germline, CDR1 is MNHEY and CDR2 is SVGAGI. CDR3 length: 13 residues. This CDR3 is CAIWDRDPRGYTF. In nucleotides, the CDR3 is TGTGCCATCTGGGACAGGGATCCCAGGGGCTACACCTTC.

This chain joins TRBV10-3 and TRBJ1-2; 10 bases line up with TRBD1. Germline trimming cut 7 bases from V and 4 bases from J; bases unmatched to any gene: 6. The germline CDR1 and CDR2 sequences are ENHRY and SYGVKD. The CDR3 is made up of 14 amino acids. This chain's CDR3 is CAINQDRGGYGYTF. The DNA for the CDR3 is TGTGCCATCAATCAGGACAGGGGGGGCTATGGCTACACCTTC.

This clone has just one count. The chain joins TRBV5-1 to TRBJ2-5; 11 bases map to TRBD2. With V trimmed by 7 bases and J by 4 bases, 6 bases remained unmatched. Per the germline V gene, CDR1 is SGHRS and CDR2 is YFSETQ. The length of the CDR3 is 14 residues. The CDR3 protein is CASGETSGVETQYF. The CDR3 nucleotides read TGCGCCAGCGGGGAGACTAGCGGGGTAGAGACCCAGTACTTC.

This clone was detected a few times. V is TRBV28 and J is TRBJ2-7, with D tentatively TRBD1 (6 bases). CDR1 and CDR2 (germline): MDHEN, SYDVKM. Trimming removed 9 bases at V and 0 bases at J, with 9 bases between. This CDR3 region has 12 residues. CDR3 nucleotides: TGTGCCAGTCAGGGGAGCTCCTACGAGCAGTACTTC. This sequence encodes CASQGSSYEQYF.

The chain links TRBV18 to TRBJ1-1, with D perhaps matching TRBD1 (5 bases). The CDR3 has 12 residues. Germline V gives CDR1 KGHSH, CDR2 LQKENI. V gave up 2 bases and J gave up 5 bases, with 6 bases separating them. CDR3 DNA sequence: TGTGCCAGCTCACCAAAGGGGACTGAAGCTTTCTTT. It encodes CASSPKGTEAFF.

The V call is TRBV18, the J call TRBJ2-4; D ambiguous. CDR3 length equals 16 residues. V was shortened by 1 base and J by 1 base, with 11 bases between the two germline ends. Per germline, CDR1 KGHSH and CDR2 LQKENI. DNA of the CDR3: TGTGCCAGCTCACCACAACCCGTTGGGGCCAAAAACATTCAGTACTTC. It translates to CASSPQPVGAKNIQYF. The full variable domain, with the rest looked up from reference TRBV18 and TRBJ2-4, is NAGVMQNPRHLVRRRGQEARLRCSPMKGHSHVYWYRQLPEEGLKFMVYLQKENIIDESGMPKERFSAEFPKEGPSILRIQQVVRGDSAAYFCASSPQPVGAKNIQYFGAGTRLSVL.

This rearrangement joins TRBV5-4 to TRBJ2-4; 11 nucleotides match TRBD2. V lost 0 bases and J lost 8; bases outside the gene matches: 7. Germline V gene sequence: CDR1 SGHNT, CDR2 YYREEE (reference sequence). This CDR3 is 16 amino acids long. The CDR3 DNA follows: TGTGCCAGCAGCTTGGCTAGCGGGGGGCCGGTTGACATTCAGTACTTC. Translated: CASSLASGGPVDIQYF.

The rearrangement links TRBV5-8 to TRBJ2-3, with 7 bases that match TRBD2. CDR1 and CDR2 from the germline V gene are SGHTS and YDEGEE. The CDR3 is 15 amino acids. J was trimmed by 1 base and V by 4 bases; bases with no gene match: 6. CDR3 sequence: CASSPNAGGTDTQYF. CDR3 bases: TGTGCCAGCAGCCCCAACGCGGGGGGCACAGATACGCAGTATTTT.

The chain uses TRBV6-5 and TRBJ2-7; 8 bases agree with TRBD1. CDR1 and CDR2 (germline): MNHEY, SVGAGI. Trimming cost V 7 bases and J 4 bases; bases outside gene matches: 6. This CDR3 region has 13 residues. As DNA, the CDR3 is TGTGCCAGCATCCAGGGGGCCATGTACGAGCAGTACTTC. Translation: CASIQGAMYEQYF.

The chain is built from TRBV19 and TRBJ2-2; D unresolved. V lost 5 bases and J lost 5, with 9 bases in between. Germline CDR1 LNHDA, CDR2 SQIVND (reference sequence). There are 13 residues in the CDR3. CDR3 sequence reads: CASSPPPTGELFF. In DNA form, the CDR3 reads TGTGCCAGTAGTCCCCCGCCTACCGGGGAGCTGTTTTTT.

The chain couples TRBV29-1 to TRBJ2-7, with 7 nucleotides matching TRBD2. There are 14 residues in the CDR3. Germline trimming cut 7 bases from V and 2 bases from J; bases unmatched to any gene: 11. CDR1 SQVTM and CDR2 ANQGSEA come from the germline V gene. CDR3 nucleotides: TGCAGCGCAAGAGCTCCTGGACTAGCCTACGAGCAGTACTTC. The encoded protein is CSARAPGLAYEQYF.

The chain has TRBV25-1 and TRBJ1-2; D is undetermined. V shed 3 bases and J shed 2 bases, with 7 bases lying between them. Germline V lookup: CDR1 MGHDK, CDR2 SYGVNS. The CDR3 contains 13 residues. CDR3: CASSDSWNYGYTF. The CDR3 DNA is TGTGCCAGCAGTGACAGCTGGAACTATGGCTACACCTTC.

This clone was recorded once. The V gene is TRBV18, the J gene TRBJ2-1, with TRBD2 as a possible D gene (7 bases). This CDR3 is built from 14 residues. V was shortened by 3 bases and J by 4 bases, with 10 bases between the two germline ends. From germline, CDR1 is KGHSH and CDR2 LQKENI. The CDR3 DNA sequence: TGTGCCAGCTCACCGGGGGGGCGGTACAATGAGCAGTTCTTC. It encodes CASSPGGRYNEQFF.

The table lists this clone with a count of one. The V and J genes are TRBV28 and TRBJ2-1; 8 positions match TRBD2. This CDR3 is built from 14 residues. Losses at the gene ends were 8 bases for V and 6 bases for J; bases not matched to a gene: 9. From germline, CDR1 is MDHEN and CDR2 SYDVKM. The DNA for the CDR3 is TGTGCCAGCTCTAGCACCGGGACTAGCAATGAGCAGTTCTTC. It encodes CASSSTGTSNEQFF.

The V gene is TRBV6-6, the J gene TRBJ1-5, with TRBD1 matching over 7 bases. Per germline, CDR1 MNHNY and CDR2 SVGAGI (reference sequence). Losses at the gene ends were 6 bases for V and 2 bases for J; bases not matched to a gene: 19. The CDR3 length is 19 residues. CDR3 sequence (DNA): TGTGCCAGCAGCTTCTGGAGGGGGACAGCAAATGGGGGCAATCAGCCCCAGCATTTT. Encoded protein: CASSFWRGTANGGNQPQHF.